Listed below are T cell receptor beta chains from one sample, sequenced in a study of regulatory T cells in long-lasting Graves disease. TCRdb re-called the multiplex PCR reads through MiXCR, storing one row per CDR3 protein. Counted here are about 660,000 distinct CDR3 sequences, around 32% occurring once; the ten biggest clones make up about two fifths. This material consisted of peripheral blood mononuclear cells (PBMCs), taken when the disease was refractory, from a patient treated with antithyroid drugs. All receptors come from a female donor with Graves disease. CDR3s include the opening cysteine and the closing phenylalanine or tryptophan. Fields, in order: clone size, V gene, D gene, J gene, CDR3 protein, CDR3 DNA. A D gene is named only where the DNA matches it firmly. The listing skips clone size in some rows; elsewhere it reads once, few, many or a size class.

few	TRBV12-3/TRBV12-4	-	TRBJ1-5	CASSGLNQPQHF	TGTGCCAGCAGTGGGCTTAATCAGCCCCAGCATTTT
many	TRBV11-1	TRBD1	TRBJ2-7	CASSFTQGVNEQYF	TGTGCCAGCAGCTTCACCCAGGGGGTCAACGAGCAGTACTTC
many	TRBV12-3/TRBV12-4	-	TRBJ1-1	CASSLGQQNTEAFF	TGTGCCAGCAGCTTGGGACAACAGAACACTGAAGCTTTCTTT
once	TRBV4-1	TRBD1	TRBJ2-5	CASSQPGTDQETQYF	TGCGCCAGCAGCCAACCCGGGACAGACCAAGAGACCCAGTACTTC
-	TRBV5-6	-	TRBJ2-5	CASSLTTAQETQYF	TGTGCCAGCAGCTTGACTACTGCCCAAGAGACCCAGTACTTC
few	TRBV29-1	-	TRBJ2-5	CSVERQTSQETQYF	TGCAGCGTTGAACGGCAGACCTCTCAAGAGACCCAGTACTTC
many	TRBV30	-	TRBJ1-6	CAWETGLNSPLHF	TGTGCCTGGGAGACGGGACTCAATTCACCCCTCCACTTT
few	TRBV19	-	TRBJ1-5	CASKSGEWSDQPQHF	TGTGCCAGTAAATCCGGGGAGTGGAGCGATCAGCCCCAGCATTTT
few	TRBV6-1	-	TRBJ1-5	CASSEGWVDNQPQHF	TGTGCCAGCAGTGAAGGATGGGTGGACAATCAGCCCCAGCATTTT
-	TRBV5-1	-	TRBJ1-1	CASSLDGGRSTEAFF	TGCGCCAGCAGCTTGGATGGGGGGCGCAGCACTGAAGCTTTCTTT
-	TRBV19	-	TRBJ1-5	CASSEGRPNQPQHF	TGTGCCAGTAGTGAAGGACGGCCCAATCAGCCCCAGCATTTT
-	TRBV11-3	-	TRBJ1-1	CASSLRPTDTEAFF	TGTGCCAGCAGCTTGCGGCCGACAGACACTGAAGCTTTCTTT
-	TRBV5-1	-	TRBJ1-2	CASSVKSALGYTF	TGCGCCAGCAGCGTGAAGTCGGCCTTAGGCTACACCTTC
many	TRBV2	-	TRBJ2-7	CASTPGTTSSYEQYF	TGTGCCAGCACCCCAGGAACGACCAGCTCCTACGAGCAGTACTTC
-	TRBV7-9	-	TRBJ1-1	CASSNSETGVTEAFF	TGTGCCAGCAGCAATTCCGAGACAGGCGTCACTGAAGCTTTCTTT
-	TRBV6-9	-	TRBJ1-1	CASSYSGRKLQNTEAFF	TGTGCCAGCAGTTACTCTGGCAGGAAACTACAGAACACTGAAGCTTTCTTT
-	TRBV10-3	TRBD2	TRBJ2-1	CAISVTSGGSNEQFF	TGTGCCATCAGTGTGACTAGCGGAGGGAGCAATGAGCAGTTCTTC
-	TRBV19	TRBD2	TRBJ2-7	CASKLGAGAYEQYF	TGTGCCAGTAAGCTCGGGGCGGGAGCCTACGAGCAGTACTTC
-	TRBV6-5	-	TRBJ1-1	CASSYKAGNTEAFF	TGTGCCAGCAGTTACAAGGCAGGGAACACTGAAGCTTTCTTT
few	TRBV5-1	TRBD1	TRBJ1-4	CASSLGGQGATNEKLFF	TGCGCCAGCAGCTTGGGGGGACAGGGAGCAACTAATGAAAAACTGTTTTTT
few	TRBV19	-	TRBJ1-1	CASAADGGRPFLDTEAFF	TGTGCCAGTGCAGCCGACGGGGGGCGTCCATTCCTTGACACTGAAGCTTTCTTT
-	TRBV30	TRBD1	TRBJ1-4	CAWTPARGQWTTNEKLFF	TGTGCCTGGACCCCCGCACGGGGACAGTGGACGACTAATGAAAAACTGTTTTTT
few	TRBV15	TRBD2	TRBJ2-7	CATSRDRSRLAGQVQYF	TGTGCCACCAGCAGAGATCGATCCCGACTAGCTGGCCAGGTGCAGTACTTC
-	TRBV19	-	TRBJ1-4	CASSIGRVHNDEKLSF	TGTGCCAGTAGTATCGGCAGGGTACACAATGACGAAAAACTGTCTTTT
few	TRBV12-3/TRBV12-4	-	TRBJ1-1	CASSWDIRMNTEAFF	TGTGCCAGCAGTTGGGACATACGGATGAACACTGAAGCTTTCTTT
few	TRBV6-2/TRBV6-3	-	TRBJ1-2	CASSYSGTLRDGYTF	TGTGCCAGCAGTTACTCAGGGACCCTCCGGGATGGCTACACCTTC
few	TRBV19	-	TRBJ2-7	CASSTGAGISYEQYF	TGTGCCAGTAGTACCGGGGCCGGTATCTCCTACGAGCAGTACTTC
-	TRBV27	TRBD2	TRBJ2-7	CASSLLGTSGRARSAYF	TGTGCCAGCAGTTTATTGGGGACTAGCGGGAGGGCCAGGTCAGCGTACTTC
few	TRBV2	TRBD1	TRBJ2-7	CASLRTGETYEQYF	TGTGCCAGCCTCCGGACAGGGGAAACCTACGAGCAGTACTTC
few	TRBV27	-	TRBJ1-6	CASSLNFLDDSPLHF	TGTGCCAGCAGTTTAAACTTTTTAGACGATTCACCCCTCCACTTT
once	TRBV25-1	TRBD1	TRBJ1-1	CASGGTGRNTEAFF	TGTGCCAGCGGAGGGACAGGGAGGAACACTGAAGCTTTCTTT
-	TRBV5-1	-	TRBJ2-7	CASSSGVPGVGAVDEQYF	TGCGCCAGCAGTTCCGGGGTCCCCGGCGTGGGGGCAGTCGACGAGCAGTACTTC
-	TRBV2	-	TRBJ2-7	CASTKDGSYEQYF	TGTGCCAGCACCAAGGACGGGTCCTACGAGCAGTACTTC
few	TRBV28	-	TRBJ1-1	CASSLAGLLAEAFF	TGTGCCAGCAGTTTAGCAGGGTTATTAGCTGAAGCTTTCTTT
-	TRBV20-1	TRBD2	TRBJ2-5	CSARRAGAGQETQYF	TGCAGTGCTAGGAGGGCGGGAGCGGGCCAAGAGACCCAGTACTTC
-	TRBV28	TRBD1	TRBJ1-2	CASSLPGQADGYTF	TGTGCCAGCAGTTTACCGGGACAGGCGGATGGCTACACCTTC
-	TRBV29-1	-	TRBJ1-2	CSVLDRDNYGYTF	TGCAGCGTCCTGGACAGAGATAACTATGGCTACACCTTC
few	TRBV5-1	-	TRBJ1-1	CASSGDSFGEAFF	TGCGCCAGCAGCGGAGACAGTTTTGGTGAAGCTTTCTTT
few	TRBV7-9	-	TRBJ1-1	CASSFQQARSTEAFF	TGTGCCAGCAGCTTCCAACAGGCCCGGTCCACTGAAGCTTTCTTT
few	TRBV29-1	-	TRBJ1-6	CSVADRRNSPLHF	TGCAGCGTTGCTGACAGGAGGAATTCACCCCTCCACTTT
-	TRBV18	-	TRBJ1-1	CASSPRGAYNTEAFF	TGTGCCAGCTCACCCCGAGGGGCTTATAACACTGAAGCTTTCTTT
-	TRBV29-1	-	TRBJ2-5	CSVEVGLGQETQYF	TGCAGCGTTGAAGTGGGGCTGGGGCAAGAGACCCAGTACTTC
-	TRBV20-1	-	TRBJ1-4	CSAWRATEKLFF	TGCAGTGCCTGGAGGGCTACCGAAAAACTGTTTTTT
-	TRBV6-1	TRBD1	TRBJ2-5	CASKLTGGLIRETQYF	TGTGCCAGCAAACTAACAGGGGGGCTGATTCGAGAGACCCAGTACTTC
-	TRBV7-9	TRBD1	TRBJ1-4	CASSSGQGEREKLFF	TGTGCCAGCAGCTCCGGACAGGGTGAGAGGGAAAAACTGTTTTTT
few	TRBV30	-	TRBJ1-1	CAWQNGGTEAFF	TGTGCCTGGCAAAACGGGGGGACTGAAGCTTTCTTT
few	TRBV20-1	TRBD1	TRBJ1-6	CSARRGQGGNSPLHF	TGCAGTGCTAGAAGGGGGCAGGGGGGGAATTCACCCCTCCACTTT
few	TRBV5-1	TRBD1	TRBJ1-2	CASSLDPWGQGSGGYTF	TGCGCCAGCAGCTTGGACCCATGGGGACAGGGAAGCGGTGGCTACACCTTC
few	TRBV7-9	TRBD1	TRBJ2-5	CGTGDQETQYF	TGTGGGACAGGGGACCAAGAGACCCAGTACTTC
many	TRBV5-4	-	TRBJ2-5	CASSMVRETQYF	TGTGCCAGCAGCATGGTGCGGGAGACCCAGTACTTC
many	TRBV12-5	-	TRBJ1-4	CASGLGTGTNEKLFF	TGTGCTAGTGGTTTGGGGACGGGAACTAATGAAAAACTGTTTTTT
-	TRBV6-1	-	TRBJ2-1	CASSARREQFF	TGTGCCAGCAGCGCACGGAGAGAGCAGTTCTTC
few	TRBV7-3	TRBD2	TRBJ2-3	CASSTGTSVDTQYF	TGTGCCAGCAGCACCGGGACTAGCGTTGATACGCAGTATTTT
-	TRBV29-1	TRBD1	TRBJ1-2	CSVEQGGLKDGYTF	TGCAGCGTTGAGCAGGGGGGATTGAAGGATGGCTACACCTTC
-	TRBV29-1	-	TRBJ1-1	CSVGQVWGNTEAFF	TGCAGCGTTGGACAAGTATGGGGGAACACTGAAGCTTTCTTT